Sequencing of this T cell receptor (beta chain) was carried out in a study of blood T cells in healthy people across ages. The CDR3 is 17 amino acids. The germline gives CDR1 MNHEY, CDR2 SMNVEV (reference sequence). Trimming removed 6 bases at V and 1 base at J, with 16 bases between. A second PCR of roughly 6 to 12 cycles used a sample-barcoded 5' primer and a J-beta primer mix. TCRdb analysed the 5' RACE reads with MiXCR anew, one entry per CDR3 protein. This sample has hundreds of thousands of distinct CDR3 sequences; roughly 50% occur once, and the top ten carry approximately 24%. The chain uses TRBV27 and TRBJ2-6; TRBD1 might be the D (6 bases). The sample comprised blood. The TCR originated in a man aged 35-49 years in good health. CDR3 amino acids: CASSGNRVLSGANVLTF. For the CDR3, the DNA is TGTGCCAGCAGCGGTAACAGGGTTTTGTCTGGGGCCAACGTCCTGACTTTC. Variable domain in full (rest from reference TRBV27 and TRBJ2-6): EAQVTQNPRYLITVTGKKLTVTCSQNMNHEYMSWYRQDPGLGLRQIYYSMNVEVTDKGDVPEGYKVSRKEKRNFPLILESPSPNQTSLYFCASSGNRVLSGANVLTFGAGSRLTVL.